This T cell receptor (beta chain) originates from a study of cytomegalovirus exposure and HLA in healthy donors (dated by TCRdb to about 2017). Describing the broader study: An earlier analysis of approximately 550 of the donors reported about 250 Gb of sequence data and some 120 million unique TCR beta sequences from about 179 million T cells. Approximately 300 gigabases of sequencing data and around 85 million unique TCR sequences made up an early release that covered approximately 700 HLA-typed donors. The genetic ancestry cluster associated with self-reported Caucasian donors included around four fifths of the roughly 410 genotyped donors. The study aimed to test whether cataloging public T cell receptors could reveal signatures of past pathogen exposure. Using immunosequencing, the study profiled T cell repertoires from 666 subjects and related those repertoires to cytomegalovirus serostatus. Along with the roughly 710-subject first cohort, a separate validation cohort of approximately 110 different subjects was used. To predict cytomegalovirus infection status, the study brought together high-throughput TCR immunosequencing, statistical association of individual TCRs with disease status, and machine learning. A later analysis re-examined previously published TCR beta repertoires from around 670 donors and added high-resolution HLA genotyping to investigate patterns of TCR occurrence. In the later analysis, no new phenotypic data were used to find candidate immune exposures; instead, reliance was placed on TCR beta sequences and their occurrence across donors. An earlier analysis of approximately 580 of the donors used high-throughput TCR beta sequencing to judge whether each TCR beta V gene segment behaved as functional or pseudogenic. Donor age, sex, ethnicity and CMV serostatus were compiled together with the repertoire data. In a later genetic analysis, genome-wide SNP genotypes for about three fifths of the roughly 670 donors were used, and that subset was treated as a discovery cohort. Every repertoire in the discovery cohort had been generated on one and the same sequencing platform. Both class I and class II loci were covered by HLA typing, at four-digit resolution. Typing coverage differed by locus: A, B, C, DRB1 and DQB1 were typed in roughly 620-640 donors, DQA1 in approximately 520, DPA1 in 600 to 610, and DPB1 in about 450. A handful of DR-DQ haplotypes were treated as single units for association and clustering because of strong linkage in the cohort. Among roughly 370 genotyped donors of the cohort, an average of about 240,000 unique TCR beta nucleotide sequences were sequenced per donor, about a sixth of them non-productive.

The research as a whole found: The only immune exposure information available for the cohort was CMV serostatus. According to the authors, the approach could potentially be generalized to other disease states and immunological phenotypes. The study listed 164 TCR beta chains as associated with cytomegalovirus. When HLA alleles, especially DR and DQ, strongly co-occurred, attributing TCR associations to individual alleles was difficult. In this cohort, only TCR beta chains were sequenced, and detectable features were limited by the absence of alpha or paired-chain data. Some IMGT-functional V segments, including TRBV6-2 and TRBV6-3, could not be told apart with the 87-base-pair reads, so those segments were excluded. An association between a missense DCLRE1C variant and V-gene and J-gene trimming of TCR beta chains was found in a later genetic analysis and replicated in an independent cohort. Correlated functional status among segregating V segments might reflect linkage disequilibrium, but an unknown experimental factor could not be ruled out. A further reported finding was that TCR beta sequences accurately predicted the HLA-A and HLA-B alleles for most subjects in the first cohort. A cluster of highly shared sequence variants was judged likely to represent a technical artifact of the sequencing pipeline. Over 15 rarely observed V segments, including chromosome 9 orphons, were excluded from the earlier analysis of about 610 of the donors because counts were too low. Because some donors lacked HLA typing at each locus, the association tests relied only on the typed subset. Three of the identified cytomegalovirus-associated TCR beta chains were confirmed in vitro to be specific for cytomegalovirus antigens. Specific HLA alleles were associated with more than 15,000 TCR beta sequences at a false discovery rate of 0.05 in a later analysis. In a later genetic analysis, fewer N-insertions in productive TCRs were reported among donors in an Asian-associated ancestry cluster than the roughly 710-donor mean. A later analysis found that most CMV-associated TCR beta chains appeared HLA-restricted, with HLA associations seemingly driven largely by CMV exposure. In an earlier analysis of about 540 of the donors, most TCR beta V segments were observed in productive rearrangements about 90% or about 30% of the time, broadly matching IMGT annotations. In a later analysis, TCR association rates were found to vary across HLA loci, with the most associated TCRs seen for DRB1 alleles and the fewest for HLA-C alleles. Roughly uniform sequencing depth across donors was assumed in presence/absence analyses, although this assumption may not hold. In a later analysis, several top co-occurrence clusters were reported to appear linked to parvovirus B19, influenza, CMV and Epstein-Barr virus. While some public TCRs were present in many individuals, most TCR sequences turned up only very rarely across donors. In a later analysis, HLA-associated TCR beta chains showed more clonal expansion and lower generation probabilities than non-associated chains that were equally common. The classifier was reported to diagnose cytomegalovirus status with high specificity and sensitivity in both the original and validation cohorts.

The library was produced with the immunoSEQ multiplex PCR assay. The multiplex PCR relied on a mix of 60 forward primers for TCR Vbeta segments and 13 reverse primers for TCR Jbeta segments. The CDR3 region of rearranged TCR beta genes was amplified from genomic DNA with a multiplex PCR assay. On the Illumina HiSeq System, the amplified TCR beta libraries were sequenced as 87-base-pair reads. The authors' analysis ran thus. Across the 640 or so repertoires, a later analysis counted roughly 84 million unique TCR beta chains, 8.5 million to 12 million of which were shared by at least two donors. Raw reads were error-corrected and collapsed into unique sequences with a nearest-neighbor algorithm that merged closely related sequences to remove PCR and sequencing errors. Alignment of CDR3 sequences to IMGT reference sequences was used to assign V, D and J gene segments. For a sequence to be retained, a match of at least six nucleotides was required to both a V gene segment and a J gene segment. Rearrangements were called productive when the CDR3 lacked stop codons and stayed in frame with V and J; all others were non-productive. CDR3 was defined by IMGT convention, running from the second conserved V-encoded cysteine to the conserved J-encoded phenylalanine. The earlier analysis of approximately 500 of the donors excluded sequences that lacked an unambiguous match to a single V gene segment. An earlier analysis of a few hundred of the donors called V segments functional above 56.7% productive rearrangements and segregating when the between-donor standard deviation exceeded 5%. A statistical classification framework was built for diagnosing cytomegalovirus status from the catalog of TCR beta chain sequences. In a later analysis, V and J genes were assigned by comparing TCR nucleotide sequences against IMGT/GENE-DB human TR gene sequences. The TCRdist pipeline was used in a later analysis to assign CDR3 sequences and most-parsimonious VDJ recombination scenarios. In a later analysis, each TCR beta chain was defined by its CDR3 amino acid sequence together with its V-gene family, and reads without a unique V-gene family were excluded. As a way to deal with suspected cross-contamination and a sequencing artifact, a later analysis dropped approximately 590 nucleotide sequences that were highly shared and had low generation probability. In a later analysis, a clonal expansion index for each public chain was calculated from normalized within-repertoire ranks of inferred template counts. A later analysis computed generation probabilities with a VDJ recombination model fitted to out-of-frame rearrangements, and checked the results against IGoR. In a later analysis, TCR-TCR, TCR-HLA and TCR-CMV co-occurrence was scored with hypergeometric tests, and a repertoire-size bias correction was applied to TCR pairs. A later analysis estimated false discovery rates by permuting HLA or CMV assignments 20 times. In a later analysis, co-occurring TCRs were grouped with DBSCAN, and TCRdist sequence similarity was added when clustering was performed within HLA-allele-positive subsets. For co-occurrence clustering, repertoires with fewer than 30,000 or more than 120,000 public chains were excluded, along with roughly five repertoires with anomalous nucleotide sharing. TCRdb's version of the immuneACCESS table is confined to in-frame rearrangements and falls short of the full clone set. An unresolved V gene accounts for under half of the shortfall where checked; the remainder is of unknown origin. V and J calls plus clone size are reproduced from that table; the DNA served to infer D and trimming. The sample table holds some 170,000 clones, of which over 60% were seen once. Clones ranked in the top ten supply 2.5% to 3% of the sample.

The cohort was made up of about 670 healthy bone marrow donors. All cohort members were sampled while nominally healthy, although unrecorded immune exposures were likely present. The donor tested CMV seronegative and was one of the 352 seronegative cohort members. Each donor provided a peripheral blood sample, and peripheral blood mononuclear cells were used for TCR beta sequencing. The Qiagen DNeasy Blood Extraction Kit was used to extract genomic DNA from the blood cell samples. This clone has just a few counts. Its antigen is not yet known. Per-base qualities were not stored, and no clone one base away is much larger. The CDR3 runs 15 amino acids, cysteine and phenylalanine included. Just the 45-base CDR3 DNA is kept, in frame starting at base 1. V is reduced by 0 bases and J by 6 bases, leaving a spacing of 14 bases between them. CDR1 and CDR2 were assigned from the germline V gene as MNHNS and SASEGT.

The sequenced material came from PBMCs. This clonotype was obtained from a woman aged 25 to 39 in good health and CMV-seronegative. The V and J genes are TRBV6-1 and TRBJ1-1, with no confident D gene call. Here the CDR3 is given as CASSEALARNPEAFF. The bases are TGTGCCAGCAGTGAAGCTCTGGCACGCAACCCTGAAGCTTTCTTT.